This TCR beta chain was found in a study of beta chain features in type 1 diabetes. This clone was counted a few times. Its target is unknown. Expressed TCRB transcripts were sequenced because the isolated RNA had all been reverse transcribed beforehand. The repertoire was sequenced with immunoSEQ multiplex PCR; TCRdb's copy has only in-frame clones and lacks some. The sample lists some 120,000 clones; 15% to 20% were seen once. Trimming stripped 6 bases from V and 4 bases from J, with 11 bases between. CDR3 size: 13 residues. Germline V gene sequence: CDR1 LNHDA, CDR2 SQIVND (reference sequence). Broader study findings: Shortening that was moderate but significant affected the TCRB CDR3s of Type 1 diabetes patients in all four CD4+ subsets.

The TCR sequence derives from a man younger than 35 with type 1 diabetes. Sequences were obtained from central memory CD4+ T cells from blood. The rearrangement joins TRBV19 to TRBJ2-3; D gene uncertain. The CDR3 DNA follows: TGTGCCAGTAGCTTCAAATCAGCAGATACGCAGTATTTT. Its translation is CASSFKSADTQYF.